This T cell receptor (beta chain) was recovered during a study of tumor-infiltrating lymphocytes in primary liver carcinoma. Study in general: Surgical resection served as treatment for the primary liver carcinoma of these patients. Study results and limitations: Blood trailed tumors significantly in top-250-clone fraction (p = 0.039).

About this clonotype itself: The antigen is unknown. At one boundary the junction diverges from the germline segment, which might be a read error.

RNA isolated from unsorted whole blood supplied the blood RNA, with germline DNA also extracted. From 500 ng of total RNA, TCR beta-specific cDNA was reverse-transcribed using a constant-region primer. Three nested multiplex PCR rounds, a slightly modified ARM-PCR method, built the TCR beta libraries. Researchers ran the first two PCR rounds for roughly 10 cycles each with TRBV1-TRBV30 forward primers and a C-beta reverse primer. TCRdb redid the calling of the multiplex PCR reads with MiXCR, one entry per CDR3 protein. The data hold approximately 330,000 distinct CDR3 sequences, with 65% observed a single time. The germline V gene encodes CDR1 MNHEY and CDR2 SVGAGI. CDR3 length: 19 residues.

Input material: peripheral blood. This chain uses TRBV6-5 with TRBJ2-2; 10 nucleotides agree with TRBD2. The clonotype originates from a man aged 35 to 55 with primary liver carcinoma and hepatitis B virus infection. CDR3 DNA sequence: TGTGCCAGCAGTTACTCCTTAGGGAGACTAGCGGGTTTCCCCGGGGGGCTGTTTTTT. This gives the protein CASSYSLGRLAGFPGGLFF.